The 23 T cell receptor beta chains in this list originate from one sample, sequenced in a study of T cells in Graves' hyperthyroidism and ophthalmopathy. Amplified TCR beta CDR3 regions derived from RNA transcripts. RT-PCR in the first round (using the HTBI primer set) targeted the TCR CDR3. TCRdb processed the multiplex PCR reads anew with MiXCR; each CDR3 protein has one entry. The sample holds 460,000 or so distinct CDR3 sequences, about an eighth seen once. Sequences were obtained from blood. The source is a woman under 30 with Graves' hyperthyroidism.

This clonotype has a count of ten or more. The chain joins TRBV6-1 to TRBJ2-1, with D unresolved. The CDR3 consists of 15 residues. Germline V gene data show CDR1 as MNHNS and CDR2 as SASEGT. V lost 7 bases, J lost 6 bases, and 19 bases lay in between. This CDR3 is CASKEVGPSVNEQFF. DNA for the CDR3: TGTGCCAGCAAAGAGGTTGGTCCCTCCGTCAATGAGCAGTTCTTC.

To note about this clonotype: A read error is possible here, since a much larger clone lies one base away. The chain joins TRBV19 to TRBJ1-5, with TRBD1 as a possible D gene (5 bases). Germline V gives CDR1 LNHDA, CDR2 SQIVND (reference sequence). The CDR3 totals 14 residues. The V end was cut by 3 bases, the J end by 6 bases, with 12 bases between. CDR3 sequence reads: CASSMRGRGQPQHF. CDR3 nucleotide sequence: TGTGCCAGTAGTATGAGGGGCCGCGGTCAGCCCCAGCATTTT.

In its sample, this clonotype was seen many times. The V gene is TRBV30, the J gene TRBJ1-5, with 7 bases that match TRBD1. Looked up from germline, CDR1 is GTSNPN and CDR2 is SVGIG (reference sequence). CDR3 size: 15 residues. V trimming: 3 bases; J trimming: 1 base; junction bases outside the gene matches: 6. CDR3 bases: TGTGCCTGGAGCGACCAGACAGGGAGCAATCAGCCCCAGCATTTT. This codes for CAWSDQTGSNQPQHF.

This clonotype has at least ten counts. The chain combines TRBV20-1 with TRBJ2-5; unclear D gene. Trimming removed 3 bases from V and 2 bases from J, with 7 bases in between. From germline, CDR1 is DFQATT and CDR2 SNEGSKA (reference sequence). This CDR3 comprises 12 residues. The CDR3 region is CSASDQQETQYF. In DNA form, the CDR3 reads TGCAGTGCTAGTGATCAACAAGAGACCCAGTACTTC.

This clonotype was seen at least ten times. V is TRBV11-3 and J is TRBJ2-3; 7 nucleotides match TRBD1. CDR3 length: 15 amino acids. Germline V lookup: CDR1 SGHNT, CDR2 YENEEA. Unmatched junction bases numbered 3, after V lost 3 bases and J lost 0 bases. The chain's CDR3 is CASSFGTASTDTQYF. CDR3 nucleotide sequence: TGTGCCAGCAGCTTCGGGACAGCTAGCACAGATACGCAGTATTTT.

The chain joins TRBV7-2 to TRBJ1-4; D call uncertain. The CDR3 extends over 15 amino acids. Germline CDR1 SGHTA, CDR2 FQGNSA. V lost 2 bases, J lost 0 bases, and 7 bases lay in between. CDR3 nucleotide sequence: TGTGCCAGCAGCTTAAGCGGGGCAACTAATGAAAAACTGTTTTTT. Amino acids: CASSLSGATNEKLFF. The entire variable domain, with the rest obtained from reference TRBV7-2 and TRBJ1-4, is as follows: GAGVSQSPSNKVTEKGKDVELRCDPISGHTALYWYRQSLGQGLEFLIYFQGNSAPDKSGLPSDRFSAERTGGSVSTLTIQRTQQEDSAVYLCASSLSGATNEKLFFGSGTQLSVL.

This clonotype was detected many times. The chain recombines TRBV20-1 with TRBJ2-1; 10 bases line up with TRBD2. The V gene end was trimmed by 7 bases and the J gene end by 10 bases; junction bases not matched to a gene: 10. CDR3 length: 13 amino acids. Germline V gene lookup returns CDR1 DFQATT and CDR2 SNEGSKA (reference sequence). The CDR3 sequence is CSVRLAGVGEQFF. CDR3 DNA sequence: TGCAGTGTTAGGCTAGCGGGAGTGGGAGAGCAGTTCTTC.

This clonotype was recorded at least ten times. The chain is built from TRBV14 and TRBJ2-1; 8 nucleotides match TRBD2. CDR3 length equals 15 residues. Germline V CDR1 and CDR2: SGHDN, FVKESK. The V and J ends lost 4 bases and 2 bases, in that order; junction bases with no gene match: 4. The CDR3 DNA reads as TGTGCCAGCAGCCCCCGAGCGGGAGCCTACAATGAGCAGTTCTTC. Encoded protein: CASSPRAGAYNEQFF.

This clonotype was detected ten times or more. This chain joins TRBV18 and TRBJ2-7; 10 bases line up with TRBD2. Unmatched junction bases numbered 4, after V lost 3 bases and J lost 2 bases. The CDR3 loop spans 15 amino acids. In germline, CDR1 is KGHSH, CDR2 LQKENI. Here the CDR3 reads CASSPTLAGAYEQYF. CDR3 DNA sequence: TGTGCCAGCTCACCTACCCTAGCGGGAGCCTACGAGCAGTACTTC.

Ten or more counts support this clonotype. V usage is TRBV2 and J usage is TRBJ1-1, with D maybe TRBD1 (6 bases). The V gene lost 6 bases and the J gene lost 3 bases, with 17 bases spanning the gap. CDR1 is SNHLY and CDR2 is FYNNEI in the germline V gene. CDR3 size: 15 residues. CDR3 amino acids: CASSYTGMGYTEAFF. In nucleotides, the CDR3 is TGTGCCAGCAGCTACACAGGGATGGGGTACACTGAAGCTTTCTTT.

The chain uses TRBV20-1 and TRBJ2-7; a possible D gene is TRBD2 (6 bases). Germline lookup yields CDR1 DFQATT and CDR2 SNEGSKA (reference sequence). The CDR3 loop spans 15 amino acids. The ends were cut back, 0 bases at V and 4 bases at J, with 16 bases in the middle. CDR3 region: CSARESGGLQYEQYF. The CDR3 DNA reads as TGCAGTGCTAGAGAAAGTGGAGGGTTGCAGTACGAGCAGTACTTC.

This clonotype has more than one count but fewer than ten. This chain connects TRBV9 to TRBJ2-7, with TRBD2 identical over 9 bases. J lost 1 base, V lost 0 bases, and 2 bases had no gene match. This CDR3 contains 15 residues. CDR1 and CDR2 from the germline V gene are SGDLS and YYNGEE. Written as DNA, the CDR3 is TGTGCCAGCAGCGTAGGTAGCGGGAGTTCCTACGAGCAGTACTTC. This gives the protein CASSVGSGSSYEQYF.

The V call is TRBV20-1, the J call TRBJ2-1; 8 bases map to TRBD2. Per germline, CDR1 DFQATT and CDR2 SNEGSKA (reference sequence). This CDR3 has 14 amino acids. V shed 5 bases and J 5 bases; nucleotides not matched to a gene: 8. CDR3 sequence reads: CSAYPSGHNNEQFF. As DNA, the CDR3 is TGCAGTGCTTACCCTAGCGGGCACAACAATGAGCAGTTCTTC.

Many counts were recorded for this clonotype. The CDR3 sequence is CASSLSTGGMAEAFF. The CDR3 DNA reads as TGTGCCAGCAGTTTATCGACAGGGGGCATGGCTGAAGCTTTCTTT. V is TRBV12-3 or TRBV12-4 and J is TRBJ1-1; 10 nucleotides match TRBD1. V lost 2 bases, J lost 6 bases, and 6 bases stayed unmatched. There are 15 residues in the CDR3.

Ten or more counts support this clonotype. The chain links TRBV14 to TRBJ2-1, with TRBD2 identical over 9 bases. CDR1 and CDR2 from the germline V gene are SGHDN and FVKESK. The V and J ends lost 4 bases and 5 bases, in that order; junction bases with no gene match: 6. This CDR3 contains 15 residues. The CDR3 loop is CASSLASGDHNEQFF. The CDR3 nucleotides read TGTGCCAGCAGCCTAGCTAGCGGGGACCACAATGAGCAGTTCTTC.

This clonotype was picked up many times. CDR3: CASRGQLNTEAFF. CDR3 bases: TGCGCCAGCAGAGGACAGCTGAACACTGAAGCTTTCTTT. The chain carries TRBV10-2 and TRBJ1-1; weak D call: TRBD1 (6 bases). Trimming removed 6 bases at V and 0 bases at J, with 8 bases between. Germline values: CDR1 WSHSY, CDR2 SAAADI. The CDR3 covers 13 residues.

In nucleotides, the CDR3 is TGTGCCAGCAGTCCGACAGACTCTGGAAACACCATATATTTT. Its protein is CASSPTDSGNTIYF. J is TRBJ1-3 and V is TRBV6-1; TRBD1 is a possible D gene (5 bases). V was cut by 5 bases and J by 0 bases, with 8 bases left in between. This CDR3 region has 14 residues. Germline CDR1 is MNHNS and CDR2 is SASEGT.

This clonotype was recorded at least ten times. The chain has TRBV6-1 and TRBJ2-3; 11 bases are shared with TRBD2. Germline V gene sequence: CDR1 MNHNS, CDR2 SASEGT. Germline trimming cut 2 bases from V and 5 bases from J; bases unmatched to any gene: 3. This CDR3 has 15 amino acids. Here the CDR3 reads CASSERSGRGDTQYF. CDR3 in DNA: TGTGCCAGCAGTGAACGTAGCGGGAGGGGAGATACGCAGTATTTT.

The chain joins TRBV13 to TRBJ1-1; 8 nucleotides agree with TRBD1. The CDR3 extends over 15 amino acids. Germline V CDR1 and CDR2: PRHDT, FYEKMQ (reference sequence). With 5 bases clipped from V and 4 bases from J, the junction kept 9 bases outside the gene matches. This CDR3 reads CASSLRRQGSTEAFF. CDR3 sequence (DNA): TGTGCCAGCAGCCTACGGCGACAGGGGAGCACTGAAGCTTTCTTT.

The chain has TRBV5-4 and TRBJ2-5; 8 bases agree with TRBD2. The V gene end was trimmed by 0 bases and the J gene end by 2 bases; junction bases not matched to a gene: 3. The CDR3 has 15 amino acids. Germline V CDR1 and CDR2: SGHNT, YYREEE (reference sequence). CDR3 nucleotides: TGTGCCAGCAGCTTGGCACTAGCGGAACAAGAGACCCAGTACTTC. It codes for CASSLALAEQETQYF.

This clonotype was seen ten or more times. This chain links TRBV6-1 with TRBJ1-1; no definite D call. V was shortened by 10 bases and J by 2 bases, with 14 bases between the two germline ends. The CDR3 sequence is 13 residues long. Looked up from germline, CDR1 is MNHNS and CDR2 is SASEGT. This CDR3 reads CATRVGSNTEAFF. The CDR3 coding sequence is TGTGCCACTCGGGTCGGGTCTAACACTGAAGCTTTCTTT.

This clonotype was observed at least ten times. The V call is TRBV5-1, the J call TRBJ2-5; TRBD2 might be the D (6 bases). Germline loops: CDR1 SGHRS, CDR2 YFSETQ. V gave up 4 bases and J gave up 5 bases, with 18 bases separating them. The CDR3 contains 15 residues. As DNA, the CDR3 is TGCGCCAGCAGCCCGAGGCAGGGACTCTGGGAGACCCAGTACTTC. It codes for CASSPRQGLWETQYF.

This clonotype was seen repeatedly, ten times or more. The genes are TRBV9 and TRBJ2-7, with 13 bases lining up with TRBD2. The CDR3 extends over 17 amino acids. From germline, CDR1 is SGDLS and CDR2 YYNGEE. The trim removed 1 base at V and 6 bases at J, leaving 10 bases unmatched. In DNA, the CDR3 is TGTGCCAGCAGCGTATCTGGGGGACTAGCGGGAAATCGCGAGCAGTACTTC. This gives the protein CASSVSGGLAGNREQYF.